This T cell receptor beta chain comes out of a study of T cell repertoires in cytomegalovirus infection. Study details: Shared public TCR beta signatures pointed to both CMV infection and a matching HLA type. Regarding the study as a whole: Clonotype analysis showed dominance of the ex vivo response by HLA-C-restricted CMV-specific TCR beta clonotypes. Individuals carrying CMV plus the relevant HLA were identified by cumulative frequency of public TCR beta families.

TCRdb processed the reads anew with MiXCR; each CDR3 protein has one entry. The table shows 310,000 or so distinct CDR3 sequences, with over 20% occurring only once. In its sample, this clonotype was seen many times. Its cognate antigen is unknown. Germline loops: CDR1 SGHTA, CDR2 FQGNSA. The CDR3 is 12 residues long. V was trimmed by 3 bases and J by 8 bases, leaving 8 bases between them. The V call is TRBV7-2, the J call TRBJ2-1; no reliable D call. Specimen: PBMCs. The sequence derives from a human donor in good health (CMV status not recorded). Some clones in this sample may be carry-over from other donors' samples. This CDR3 reads CASSFESHEQFF. The CDR3 nucleotides read TGTGCCAGCAGCTTCGAGAGCCATGAGCAGTTCTTC.